This TCR beta chain came from a study of shared clonotypes between healthy human individuals. The assay was immunoSEQ multiplex PCR, and TCRdb's table has in-frame clones only and misses some. The sample lists some 500,000 clones, roughly 85% occurring once. Germline loops: CDR1 SGHTA, CDR2 FQGNSA. The CDR3 covers 15 residues. V lost 3 bases, J lost 5 bases, and 5 bases stayed unmatched. This sequence originates from a middle-aged woman in good health. Some clones in this sample may be carry-over from other donors' samples. The sequenced sample was PBMCs. The rearrangement links TRBV7-2 to TRBJ2-1; TRBD2 matches at 9 bases. CDR3 sequence reads: CASSFTSGSNNEQFF. In nucleotides, the CDR3 is TGTGCCAGCAGCTTTACTAGCGGGTCCAACAATGAGCAGTTCTTC.